This TCR beta chain was recorded in a study of cytomegalovirus exposure and HLA in healthy donors. This clone was seen more than once but under ten times. Clones were read by immunoSEQ multiplex PCR, and TCRdb kept only the in-frame ones, dropping some. Seen here are 300,000 to 400,000 clones, more than 80% observed once, and the top ten hold 0.8% to 0.85%. Sequencing input: PBMCs. This clonotype originated in a woman aged 18 to 35 in good health and CMV-seronegative.

CDR3: CASSLPGELFF. Here the CDR3 DNA reads TGCGCCAGCAGCCTCCCCGGGGAGCTGTTTTTT. The genes are TRBV5-1 and TRBJ2-2, with no clear D. Trimming cost V 4 bases and J 6 bases, with 4 bases left between them. This CDR3 has 11 amino acids. Per the germline V gene, CDR1 is SGHRS and CDR2 is YFSETQ.